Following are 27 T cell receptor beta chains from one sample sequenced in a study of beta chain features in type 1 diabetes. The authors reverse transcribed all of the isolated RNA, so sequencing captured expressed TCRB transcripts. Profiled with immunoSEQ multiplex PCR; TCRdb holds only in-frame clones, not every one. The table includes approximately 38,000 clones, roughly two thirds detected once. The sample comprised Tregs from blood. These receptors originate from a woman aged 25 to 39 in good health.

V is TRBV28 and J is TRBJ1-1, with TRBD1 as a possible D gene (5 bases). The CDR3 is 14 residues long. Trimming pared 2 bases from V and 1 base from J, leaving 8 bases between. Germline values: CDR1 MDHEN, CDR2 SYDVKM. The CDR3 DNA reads TGTGCCAGCAGTTTAGGGGGAGGGAACACTGAAGCTTTCTTT. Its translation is CASSLGGGNTEAFF.

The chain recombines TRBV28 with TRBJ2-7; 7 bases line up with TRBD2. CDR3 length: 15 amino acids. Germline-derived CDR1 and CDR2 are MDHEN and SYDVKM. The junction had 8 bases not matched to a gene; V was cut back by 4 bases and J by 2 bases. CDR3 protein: CASSSGGGGPYEQYF. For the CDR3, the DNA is TGTGCCAGCAGTTCGGGCGGGGGAGGGCCCTACGAGCAGTACTTC.

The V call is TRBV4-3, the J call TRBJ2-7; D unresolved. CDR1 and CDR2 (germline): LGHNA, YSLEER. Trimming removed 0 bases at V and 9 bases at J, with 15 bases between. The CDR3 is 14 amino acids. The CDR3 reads CASSQDQASYGQYF. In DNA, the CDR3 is TGCGCCAGCAGCCAAGATCAGGCCTCCTATGGGCAGTACTTC.

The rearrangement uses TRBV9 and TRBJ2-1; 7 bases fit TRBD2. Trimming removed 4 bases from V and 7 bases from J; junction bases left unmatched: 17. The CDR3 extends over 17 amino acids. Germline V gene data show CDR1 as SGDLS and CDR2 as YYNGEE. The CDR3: CASSTRTTRGEVNEQFF. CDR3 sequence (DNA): TGTGCCAGCAGCACCAGGACTACCCGGGGGGAGGTGAATGAGCAGTTCTTC.

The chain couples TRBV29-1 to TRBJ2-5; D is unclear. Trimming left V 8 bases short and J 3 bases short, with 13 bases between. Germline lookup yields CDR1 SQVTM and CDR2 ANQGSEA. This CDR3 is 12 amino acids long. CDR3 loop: CSSQNFKETQYF. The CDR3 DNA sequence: TGCAGCTCCCAGAATTTTAAAGAGACCCAGTACTTC.

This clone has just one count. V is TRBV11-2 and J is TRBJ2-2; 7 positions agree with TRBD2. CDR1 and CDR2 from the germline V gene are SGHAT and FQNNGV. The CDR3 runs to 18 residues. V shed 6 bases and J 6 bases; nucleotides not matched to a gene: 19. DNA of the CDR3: TGTGCCAGCAGACTCCCCGGGGGGAGGCTAGCGAGCTCCGGGGAGCTGTTTTTT. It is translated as CASRLPGGRLASSGELFF.

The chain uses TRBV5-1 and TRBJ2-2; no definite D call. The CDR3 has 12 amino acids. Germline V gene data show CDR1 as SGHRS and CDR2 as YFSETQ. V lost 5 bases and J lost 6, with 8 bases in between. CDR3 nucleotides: TGCGCCAGCAGTCCCCCCTCCGGGGAGCTGTTTTTT. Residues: CASSPPSGELFF. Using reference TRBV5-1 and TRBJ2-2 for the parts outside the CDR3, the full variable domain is KAGVTQTPRYLIKTRGQQVTLSCSPISGHRSVSWYQQTPGQGLQFLFEYFSETQRNKGNFPGRFSGRQFSNSRSEMNVSTLELGDSALYLCASSPPSGELFFGEGSRLTVL.

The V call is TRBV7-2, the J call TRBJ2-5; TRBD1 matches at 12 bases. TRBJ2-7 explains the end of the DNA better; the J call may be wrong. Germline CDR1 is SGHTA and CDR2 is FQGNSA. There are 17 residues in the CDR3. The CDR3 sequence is CASSLTGTGGLTYEQYF. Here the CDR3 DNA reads TGTGCCAGCAGCTTAACCGGGACAGGGGGCCTCACCTACGAGCAGTACTTC.

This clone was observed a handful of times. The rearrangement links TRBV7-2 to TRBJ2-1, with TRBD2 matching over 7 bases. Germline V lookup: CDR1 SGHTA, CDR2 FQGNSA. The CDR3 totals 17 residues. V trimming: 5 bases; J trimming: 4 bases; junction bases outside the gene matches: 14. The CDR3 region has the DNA TGTGCCAGCAGCGGGGGGGGAGCCCGAAGGGTGTACAATGAGCAGTTCTTC. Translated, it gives CASSGGGARRVYNEQFF.

For the CDR3, the DNA is TGTGCCAGCAGTTTATTCGGTCTAGCGGGAGGAAATACGCAGTATTTT. Protein product: CASSLFGLAGGNTQYF. The rearrangement joins TRBV28 to TRBJ2-3, with 11 bases lining up with TRBD2. Germline V gives CDR1 MDHEN, CDR2 SYDVKM. There are 16 residues in the CDR3. V lost 1 base and J lost 7; bases outside the gene matches: 7.

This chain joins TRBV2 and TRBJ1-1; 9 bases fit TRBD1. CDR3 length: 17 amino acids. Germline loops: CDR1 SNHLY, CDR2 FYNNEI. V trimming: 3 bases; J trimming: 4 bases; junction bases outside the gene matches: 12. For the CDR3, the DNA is TGTGCCAGCAGTGATCCGGCGGGACAGGGTGTGTTCACTGAAGCTTTCTTT. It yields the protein CASSDPAGQGVFTEAFF.

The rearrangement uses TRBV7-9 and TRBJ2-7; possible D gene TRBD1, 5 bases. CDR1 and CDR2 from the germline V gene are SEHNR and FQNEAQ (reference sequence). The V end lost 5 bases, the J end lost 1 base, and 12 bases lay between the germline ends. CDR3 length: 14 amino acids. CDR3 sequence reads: CASSPRARSYEQYF. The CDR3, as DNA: TGTGCCAGCAGCCCCAGGGCTCGGTCCTACGAGCAGTACTTC.

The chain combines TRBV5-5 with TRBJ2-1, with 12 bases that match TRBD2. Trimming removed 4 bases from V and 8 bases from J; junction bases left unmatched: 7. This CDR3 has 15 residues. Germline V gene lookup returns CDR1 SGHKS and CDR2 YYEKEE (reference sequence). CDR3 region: CASSIRLAGVYEQFF. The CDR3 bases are TGTGCCAGCAGCATTCGACTAGCGGGAGTCTATGAGCAGTTCTTC.

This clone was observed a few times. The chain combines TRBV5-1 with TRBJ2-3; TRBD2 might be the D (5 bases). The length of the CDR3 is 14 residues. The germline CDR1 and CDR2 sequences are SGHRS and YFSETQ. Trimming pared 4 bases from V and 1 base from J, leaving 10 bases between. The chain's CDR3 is CASSIALGTDTQYF. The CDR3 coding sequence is TGCGCCAGCAGCATAGCGCTAGGCACAGATACGCAGTATTTT.

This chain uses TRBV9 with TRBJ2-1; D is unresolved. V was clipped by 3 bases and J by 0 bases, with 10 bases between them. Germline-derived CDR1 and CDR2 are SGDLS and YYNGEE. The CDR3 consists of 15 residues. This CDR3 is CASSAAESSYNEQFF. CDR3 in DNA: TGTGCCAGCAGCGCTGCGGAGAGCTCCTACAATGAGCAGTTCTTC.

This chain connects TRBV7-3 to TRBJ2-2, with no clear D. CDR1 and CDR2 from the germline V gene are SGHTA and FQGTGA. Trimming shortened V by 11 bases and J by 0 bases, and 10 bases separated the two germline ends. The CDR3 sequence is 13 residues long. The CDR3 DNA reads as TGTGCCGCAGAACCCCCGAACACCGGGGAGCTGTTTTTT. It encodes CAAEPPNTGELFF.

CDR3 coding DNA: TGCGCCAGCAGCTCCGGTGGTAGATACAATGAGCAGTTCTTC. It translates to CASSSGGRYNEQFF. The rearrangement uses TRBV5-1 and TRBJ2-1; D remains unclear. V lost 3 bases and J 4 bases, leaving 11 bases between the germline ends. Germline V gene lookup returns CDR1 SGHRS and CDR2 YFSETQ. There are 14 residues in the CDR3.

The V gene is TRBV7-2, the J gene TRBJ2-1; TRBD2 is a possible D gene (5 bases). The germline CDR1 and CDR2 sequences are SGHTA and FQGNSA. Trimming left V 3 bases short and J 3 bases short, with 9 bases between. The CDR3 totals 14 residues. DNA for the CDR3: TGTGCCAGCAGCTTTAACGGGGTCTACAATGAGCAGTTCTTC. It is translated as CASSFNGVYNEQFF.

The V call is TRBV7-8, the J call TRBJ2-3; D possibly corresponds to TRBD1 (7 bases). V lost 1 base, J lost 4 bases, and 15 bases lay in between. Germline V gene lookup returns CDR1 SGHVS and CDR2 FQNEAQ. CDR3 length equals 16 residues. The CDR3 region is CASSLEAGGSADTQYF. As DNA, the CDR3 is TGTGCCAGCAGCTTAGAGGCAGGGGGGTCGGCAGATACGCAGTATTTT.

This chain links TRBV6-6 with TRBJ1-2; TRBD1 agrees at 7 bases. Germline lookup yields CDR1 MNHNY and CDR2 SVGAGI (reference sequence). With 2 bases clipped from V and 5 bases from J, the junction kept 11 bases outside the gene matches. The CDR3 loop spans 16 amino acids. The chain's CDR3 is CASSYTRQGLHYGYTF. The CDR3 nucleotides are TGTGCCAGCAGTTACACCAGACAGGGCCTCCATTATGGCTACACCTTC.

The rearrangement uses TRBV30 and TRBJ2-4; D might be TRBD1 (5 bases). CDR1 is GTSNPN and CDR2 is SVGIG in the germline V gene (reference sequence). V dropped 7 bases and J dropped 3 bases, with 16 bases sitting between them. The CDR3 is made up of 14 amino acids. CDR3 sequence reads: CAFTSRGFKNIQYF. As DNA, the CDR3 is TGTGCCTTCACCTCTAGGGGATTCAAAAACATTCAGTACTTC.

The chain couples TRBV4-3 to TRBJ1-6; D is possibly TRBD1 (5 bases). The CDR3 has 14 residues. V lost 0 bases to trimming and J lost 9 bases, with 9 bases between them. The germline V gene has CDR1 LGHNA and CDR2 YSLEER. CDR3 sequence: CASSQEGTGSPLHF. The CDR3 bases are TGCGCCAGCAGCCAAGAGGGTACAGGTTCACCCCTCCACTTT.

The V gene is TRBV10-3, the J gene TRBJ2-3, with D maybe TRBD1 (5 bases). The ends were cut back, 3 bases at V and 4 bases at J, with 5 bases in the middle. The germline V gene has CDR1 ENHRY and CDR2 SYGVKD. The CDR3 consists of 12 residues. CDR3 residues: CAISEGADTQYF. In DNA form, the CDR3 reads TGTGCCATCAGTGAAGGGGCAGATACGCAGTATTTT.

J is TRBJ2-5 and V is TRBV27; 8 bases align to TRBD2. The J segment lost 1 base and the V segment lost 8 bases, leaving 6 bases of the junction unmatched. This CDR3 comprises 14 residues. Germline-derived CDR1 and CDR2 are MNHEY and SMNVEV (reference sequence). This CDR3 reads CASGTRVSQETQYF. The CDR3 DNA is TGTGCCAGCGGGACTAGGGTATCCCAAGAGACCCAGTACTTC.

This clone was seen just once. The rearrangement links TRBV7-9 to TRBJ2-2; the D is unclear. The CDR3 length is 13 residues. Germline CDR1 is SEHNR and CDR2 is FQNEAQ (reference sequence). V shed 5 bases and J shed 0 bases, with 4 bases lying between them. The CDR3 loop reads CASSGPNTGELFF. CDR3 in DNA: TGTGCCAGCAGCGGGCCGAACACCGGGGAGCTGTTTTTT.

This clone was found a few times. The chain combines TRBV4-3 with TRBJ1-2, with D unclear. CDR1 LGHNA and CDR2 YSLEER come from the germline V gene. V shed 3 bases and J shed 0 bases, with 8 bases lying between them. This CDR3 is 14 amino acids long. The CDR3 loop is CASSQAGANYGYTF. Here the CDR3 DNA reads TGCGCCAGCAGCCAGGCAGGCGCTAACTATGGCTACACCTTC.

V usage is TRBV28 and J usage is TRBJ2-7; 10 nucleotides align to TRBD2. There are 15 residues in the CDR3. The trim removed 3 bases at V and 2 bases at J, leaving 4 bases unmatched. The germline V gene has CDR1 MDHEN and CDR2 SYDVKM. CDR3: CASSLPAGGTYEQYF. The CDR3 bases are TGTGCCAGCAGTTTGCCAGCGGGAGGGACCTACGAGCAGTACTTC.